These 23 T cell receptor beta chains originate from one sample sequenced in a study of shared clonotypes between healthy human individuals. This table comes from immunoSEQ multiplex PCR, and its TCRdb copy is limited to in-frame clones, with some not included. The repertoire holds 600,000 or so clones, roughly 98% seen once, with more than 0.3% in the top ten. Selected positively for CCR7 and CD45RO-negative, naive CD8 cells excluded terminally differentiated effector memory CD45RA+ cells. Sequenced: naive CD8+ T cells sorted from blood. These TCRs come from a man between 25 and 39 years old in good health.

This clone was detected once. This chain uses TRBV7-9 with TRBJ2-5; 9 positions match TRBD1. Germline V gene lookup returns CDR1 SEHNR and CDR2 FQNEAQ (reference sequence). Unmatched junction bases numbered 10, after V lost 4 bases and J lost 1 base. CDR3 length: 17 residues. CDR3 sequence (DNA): TGTGCCAGCAGCTCCTGGTTATTGGACAGGGGCCAAGAGACCCAGTACTTC. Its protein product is CASSSWLLDRGQETQYF. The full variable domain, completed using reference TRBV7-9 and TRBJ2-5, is DTGVSQNPRHKITKRGQNVTFRCDPISEHNRLYWYRQTLGQGPEFLTYFQNEAQLEKSRLLSDRFSAERPKGSFSTLEIQRTEQGDSAMYLCASSSWLLDRGQETQYFGPGTRLLVL.

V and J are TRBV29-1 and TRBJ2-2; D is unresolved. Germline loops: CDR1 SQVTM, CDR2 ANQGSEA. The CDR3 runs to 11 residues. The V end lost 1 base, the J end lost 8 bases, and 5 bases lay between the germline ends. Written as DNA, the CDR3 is TGCAGCGTTGAAGCGCTAGGGGAGCTGTTTTTT. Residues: CSVEALGELFF.

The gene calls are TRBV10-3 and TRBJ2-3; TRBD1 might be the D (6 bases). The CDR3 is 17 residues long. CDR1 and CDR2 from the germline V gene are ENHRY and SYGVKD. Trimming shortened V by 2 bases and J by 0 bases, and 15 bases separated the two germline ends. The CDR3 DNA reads TGTGCCATCAGTGAGGCGGACAGCCTGACTAGCACAGATACGCAGTATTTT. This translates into CAISEADSLTSTDTQYF.

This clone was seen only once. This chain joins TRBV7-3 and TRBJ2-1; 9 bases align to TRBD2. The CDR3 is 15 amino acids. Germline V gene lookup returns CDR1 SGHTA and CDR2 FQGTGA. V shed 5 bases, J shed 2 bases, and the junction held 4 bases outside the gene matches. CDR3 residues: CASSISGSPYNEQFF. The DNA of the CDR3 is TGTGCCAGCAGCATTAGCGGGAGTCCCTACAATGAGCAGTTCTTC.

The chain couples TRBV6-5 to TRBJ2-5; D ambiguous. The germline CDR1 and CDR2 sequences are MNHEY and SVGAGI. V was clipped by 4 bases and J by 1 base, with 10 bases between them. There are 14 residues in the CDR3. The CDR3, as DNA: TGTGCCAGCAGTTTTGGGAATTCCCAAGAGACCCAGTACTTC. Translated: CASSFGNSQETQYF.

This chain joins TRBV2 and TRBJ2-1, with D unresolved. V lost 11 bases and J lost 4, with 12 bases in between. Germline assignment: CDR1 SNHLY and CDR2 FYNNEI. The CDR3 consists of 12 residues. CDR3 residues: CALRNTYNEQFF. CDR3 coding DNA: TGTGCCCTACGTAACACATACAATGAGCAGTTCTTC.

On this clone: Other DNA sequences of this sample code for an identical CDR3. The CDR3 DNA is TGTGCCAGCAGCGTAGAGGGAGCGACAGATACGCAGTATTTT. Translation: CASSVEGATDTQYF. The V gene is TRBV9, the J gene TRBJ2-3; maybe TRBD2 (5 bases). V was clipped by 0 bases and J by 3 bases, with 8 bases between them. The V gene's germline CDR1 is SGDLS and CDR2 YYNGEE. This CDR3 region has 14 residues.

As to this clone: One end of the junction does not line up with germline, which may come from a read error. The CDR3 nucleotides read TGTGCCAGCAGCGTGAGTGGGAACGCCGGGGAGCTGTTTTTT. Translating it yields CASSVSGNAGELFF. V usage is TRBV9 and J usage is TRBJ2-2, with D unresolved. The CDR3 sequence is 14 residues long. Germline CDR1 reads SGDLS; CDR2 reads YYNGEE. The whole variable domain, filled in from reference TRBV9 and TRBJ2-2, reads DSGVTQTPKHLITATGQRVTLRCSPRSGDLSVYWYQQSLDQGLQFLIQYYNGEERAKGNILERFSAQQFPDLHSELNLSSLELGDSALYFCASSVSGNAGELFFGEGSRLTVL.

In nucleotides, the CDR3 is TGTGCCAGTAGTATAGAGGTCCGTAGGGCCCCTCCTAACTATGGCTACACCTTC. It yields the protein CASSIEVRRAPPNYGYTF. This chain uses TRBV19 with TRBJ1-2, with unresolved D. V lost 0 bases, J lost 0 bases, and 17 bases lay in between. Germline-derived CDR1 and CDR2 are LNHDA and SQIVND (reference sequence). The CDR3 runs to 18 residues.

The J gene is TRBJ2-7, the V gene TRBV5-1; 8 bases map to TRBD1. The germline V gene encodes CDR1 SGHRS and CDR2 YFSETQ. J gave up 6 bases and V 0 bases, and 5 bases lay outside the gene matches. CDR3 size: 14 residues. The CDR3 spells CASSLGQGQGEQYF. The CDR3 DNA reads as TGCGCCAGCAGCTTGGGACAGGGGCAAGGCGAGCAGTACTTC.

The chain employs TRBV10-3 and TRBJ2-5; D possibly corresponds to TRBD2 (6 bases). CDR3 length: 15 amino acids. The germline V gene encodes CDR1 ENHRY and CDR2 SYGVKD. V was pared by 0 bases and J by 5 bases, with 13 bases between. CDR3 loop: CAISESRGMVETQYF. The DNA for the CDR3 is TGTGCCATCAGTGAGTCGCGGGGCATGGTGGAGACCCAGTACTTC.

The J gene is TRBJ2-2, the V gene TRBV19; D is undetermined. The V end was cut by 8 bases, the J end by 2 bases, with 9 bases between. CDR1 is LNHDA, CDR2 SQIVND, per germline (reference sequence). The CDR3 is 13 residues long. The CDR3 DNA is TGTGCCAGTCGGCACATCAACACCGGGGAGCTGTTTTTT. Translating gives CASRHINTGELFF.

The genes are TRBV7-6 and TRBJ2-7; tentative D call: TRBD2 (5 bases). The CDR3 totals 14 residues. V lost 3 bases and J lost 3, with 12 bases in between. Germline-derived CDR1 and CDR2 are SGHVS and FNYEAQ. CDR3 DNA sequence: TGTGCCAGCAGCTTCTACTCCCGGGACTACGAGCAGTACTTC. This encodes CASSFYSRDYEQYF.

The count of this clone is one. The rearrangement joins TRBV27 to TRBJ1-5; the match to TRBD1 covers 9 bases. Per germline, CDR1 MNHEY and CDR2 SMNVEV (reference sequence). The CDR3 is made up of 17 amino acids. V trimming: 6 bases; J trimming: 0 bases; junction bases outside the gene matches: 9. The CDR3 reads CASRSGTGTYSNQPQHF. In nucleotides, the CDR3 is TGTGCCAGCAGATCGGGGACAGGGACCTATAGCAATCAGCCCCAGCATTTT.

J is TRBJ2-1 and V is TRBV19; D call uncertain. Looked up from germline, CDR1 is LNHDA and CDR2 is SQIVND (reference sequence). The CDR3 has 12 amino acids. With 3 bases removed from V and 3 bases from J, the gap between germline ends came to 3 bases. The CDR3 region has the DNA TGTGCCAGTAGTATTATCTACAATGAGCAGTTCTTC. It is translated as CASSIIYNEQFF.

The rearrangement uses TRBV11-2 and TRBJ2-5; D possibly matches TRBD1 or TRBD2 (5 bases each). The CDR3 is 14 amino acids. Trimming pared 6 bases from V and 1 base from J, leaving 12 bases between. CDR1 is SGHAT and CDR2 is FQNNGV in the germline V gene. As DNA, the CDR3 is TGTGCCAGCAGTAAGATGGGGGTCCAAGAGACCCAGTACTTC. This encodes CASSKMGVQETQYF.

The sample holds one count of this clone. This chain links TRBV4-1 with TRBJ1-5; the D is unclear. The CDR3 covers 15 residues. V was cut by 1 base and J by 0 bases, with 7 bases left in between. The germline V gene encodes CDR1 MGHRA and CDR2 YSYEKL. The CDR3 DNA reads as TGCGCCAGCAGCCAAGTCATTCATAGCAATCAGCCCCAGCATTTT. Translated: CASSQVIHSNQPQHF.

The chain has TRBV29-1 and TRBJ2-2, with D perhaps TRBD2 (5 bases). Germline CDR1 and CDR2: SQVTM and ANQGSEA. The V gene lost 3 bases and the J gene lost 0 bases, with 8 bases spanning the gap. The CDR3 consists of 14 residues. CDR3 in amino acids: CSVDFGANTGELFF. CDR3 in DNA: TGCAGCGTTGATTTCGGGGCGAACACCGGGGAGCTGTTTTTT.

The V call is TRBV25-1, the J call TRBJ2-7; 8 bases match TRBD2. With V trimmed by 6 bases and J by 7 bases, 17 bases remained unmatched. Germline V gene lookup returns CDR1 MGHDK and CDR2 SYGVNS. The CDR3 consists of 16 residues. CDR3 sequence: CASRAGTRYALGEQYF. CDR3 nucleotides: TGTGCCAGCAGAGCCGGGACTAGGTACGCGTTAGGGGAGCAGTACTTC.

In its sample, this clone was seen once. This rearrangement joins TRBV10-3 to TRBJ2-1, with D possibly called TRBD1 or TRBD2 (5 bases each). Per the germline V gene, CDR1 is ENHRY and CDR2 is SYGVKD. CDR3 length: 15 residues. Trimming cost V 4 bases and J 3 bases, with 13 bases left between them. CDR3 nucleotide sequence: TGTGCCATCAGTGGGAGAGGGACCGACTACAATGAGCAGTTCTTC. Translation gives CAISGRGTDYNEQFF.

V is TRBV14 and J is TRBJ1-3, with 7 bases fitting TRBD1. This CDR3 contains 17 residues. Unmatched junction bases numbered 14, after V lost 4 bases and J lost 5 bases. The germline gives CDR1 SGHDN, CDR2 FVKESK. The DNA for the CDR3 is TGTGCCAGCAGCCCCTTCCGGACAGGTTCGGTTAGAAACACCATATATTTT. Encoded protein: CASSPFRTGSVRNTIYF.

The CDR3 loop reads CASGTGGYGNQPQHF. Written as DNA, the CDR3 is TGCGCCAGTGGGACAGGGGGCTATGGCAATCAGCCCCAGCATTTT. V and J are TRBV5-1 and TRBJ1-5, with 12 bases matching TRBD1. The ends lost 8 bases at V and 2 bases at J; junction bases unmatched: 5. This CDR3 contains 15 residues. In germline, CDR1 is SGHRS, CDR2 YFSETQ.

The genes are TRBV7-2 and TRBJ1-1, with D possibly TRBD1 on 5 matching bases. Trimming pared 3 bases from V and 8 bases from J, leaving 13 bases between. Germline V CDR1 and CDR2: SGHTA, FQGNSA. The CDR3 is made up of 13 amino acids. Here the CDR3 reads CASSFGAPREAFF. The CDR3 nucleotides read TGTGCCAGCAGCTTTGGGGCTCCCAGAGAAGCTTTCTTT.